The rows below give T cell receptor beta chains drawn from one sample of a study of regulatory T cells in long-lasting Graves disease. TCRdb passed the multiplex PCR reads through MiXCR, listing each CDR3 protein once. This sample has 360,000 or so distinct CDR3 sequences, with approximately 25% found just once. The sample was peripheral blood mononuclear cells (PBMCs), taken when the disease was refractory, from a patient treated with antithyroid drugs. The receptors were gathered from a woman in her thirties or forties with Graves disease. The CDR3 runs from the conserved cysteine through the conserved F or W. A D gene is named only where the DNA matches it firmly. Some rows have no size entry. The others give once, few or many, or a class for an expanded clone.

>-|TRBV7-9|TRBJ2-5|-
CASSHPGGRETQYF
TGTGCCAGCAGCCATCCCGGCGGGCGAGAGACCCAGTACTTC
>few|TRBV10-3|TRBJ2-5|TRBD2
CAISESTSGKETQYF
TGTGCCATCAGTGAAAGTACTAGCGGTAAAGAGACCCAGTACTTC
>many|TRBV2|TRBJ1-5|-
CASSEFTGMSNQPQHF
TGTGCCAGCAGTGAATTTACGGGTATGAGCAATCAGCCCCAGCATTTT
>few|TRBV10-3|TRBJ2-1|TRBD2
CAITAGLATYNEQFF
TGTGCCATCACCGCGGGACTAGCGACCTACAATGAGCAGTTCTTC
>many|TRBV28|TRBJ2-7|TRBD2
CASSFQLAGEAHEQYF
TGTGCCAGCAGTTTTCAGTTAGCGGGCGAGGCTCACGAGCAGTACTTC
>many|TRBV6-2/TRBV6-3|TRBJ1-2|TRBD1
CASSGLRDRLNGYTF
TGTGCCAGCAGTGGACTCCGGGACAGGTTGAATGGCTACACCTTC
>many|TRBV28|TRBJ1-5|-
CASKLGSNQPQHF
TGTGCCAGCAAACTCGGTAGCAATCAGCCCCAGCATTTT
>-|TRBV14|TRBJ1-2|-
CASSQGQGFDYGYTF
TGTGCCAGCAGCCAAGGCCAGGGGTTTGACTATGGCTACACCTTC
>-|TRBV6-1|TRBJ2-2|-
CASSRIAEGVPGELFF
TGTGCCAGCAGTCGAATAGCGGAGGGTGTCCCCGGGGAGCTGTTTTTT
>many|TRBV12-3/TRBV12-4|TRBJ1-5|TRBD1
CASNVGQGFNQPQHF
TGTGCCAGCAACGTGGGACAGGGGTTCAATCAGCCCCAGCATTTT
>-|TRBV9|TRBJ1-3|-
CASSVEGFSGNTIYF
TGTGCCAGCAGCGTAGAGGGGTTCTCTGGAAACACCATATATTTT
>few|TRBV27|TRBJ1-6|-
CASSLFPGGNSPLHF
TGTGCCAGCAGTTTATTCCCGGGGGGGAATTCACCCCTCCACTTT
>many|TRBV28|TRBJ2-7|-
CASSYGETYEQYF
TGTGCCAGCAGTTACGGGGAGACCTACGAGCAGTACTTC
>few|TRBV29-1|TRBJ1-2|TRBD1
CSARDRAFYGYTF
TGCAGCGCTAGGGACAGGGCTTTCTATGGCTACACCTTC
>-|TRBV7-2|TRBJ2-7|-
CASSFQGTRSPYEQYF
TGTGCCAGCAGCTTCCAGGGTACTCGATCCCCCTACGAGCAGTACTTC
>many|TRBV5-1|TRBJ2-4|-
CASSYSPTALGGNIQYF
TGCGCCAGCAGCTACTCCCCGACAGCGCTTGGGGGAAACATTCAGTACTTC
>-|TRBV5-1|TRBJ2-5|-
CASSNTPGPQETQYF
TGCGCCAGCAGCAACACCCCAGGGCCACAAGAGACCCAGTACTTC
>-|TRBV12-3/TRBV12-4|TRBJ1-2|TRBD1
CASSSQTGGDGYTF
TGTGCCAGCAGTTCCCAGACAGGGGGCGATGGCTACACCTTC
>many|TRBV20-1|TRBJ2-5|TRBD2
CSARDSGSGETQYF
TGCAGTGCTAGAGATAGCGGGAGTGGAGAGACCCAGTACTTC
>-|TRBV20-1|TRBJ2-7|-
CSALLSKWFVNEQYF
TGCAGTGCCCTTCTTTCCAAGTGGTTTGTGAACGAGCAGTACTTC
>-|TRBV7-2|TRBJ1-1|-
CASSSGGAGFAEAFF
TGTGCCAGCAGCTCGGGGGGCGCAGGGTTCGCTGAAGCTTTCTTT
>many|TRBV6-1|TRBJ1-1|TRBD1
CASSAGQGFITEAFF
TGTGCCAGCAGTGCTGGACAGGGGTTTATCACTGAAGCTTTCTTT
>-|TRBV20-1|TRBJ2-7|TRBD1
CSARIMGQGASYEQYF
TGCAGTGCTAGAATTATGGGACAGGGGGCTTCCTACGAGCAGTACTTC
>few|TRBV9|TRBJ2-2|TRBD2
CASSVPTGLAGVAGELFF
TGTGCCAGCAGCGTTCCAACAGGACTAGCGGGAGTGGCCGGGGAGCTGTTTTTT
>many|TRBV12-5|TRBJ1-6|-
CASGLDGHSPLHF
TGTGCTAGTGGTTTGGACGGACATTCACCCCTCCACTTT
>few|TRBV20-1|TRBJ2-2|-
CSAIGRELYTGELFF
TGCAGTGCTATCGGTCGGGAGTTATACACCGGGGAGCTGTTTTTT
>many|TRBV28|TRBJ2-5|TRBD2
CASSPPGLAGVQETQYF
TGTGCCAGCAGTCCTCCGGGACTAGCGGGAGTTCAAGAGACCCAGTACTTC
>-|TRBV7-9|TRBJ2-7|TRBD1
CASSRPPGTGSPEQYF
TGTGCCAGCAGCCGTCCCCCCGGGACAGGTTCCCCCGAGCAGTACTTC
>once|TRBV7-9|TRBJ2-2|-
CVSREGHSNTGELFF
TGTGTCAGCAGAGAGGGTCATTCAAACACCGGGGAGCTGTTTTTT
>many|TRBV6-5|TRBJ2-7|TRBD1
CASSSGQSPGEQYF
TGTGCCAGCAGTTCGGGACAGTCCCCTGGCGAGCAGTACTTC
>many|TRBV28|TRBJ2-7|-
CASSQGGIAPYEQYF
TGTGCCAGCAGCCAGGGGGGGATAGCTCCCTACGAGCAGTACTTC
>-|TRBV18|TRBJ1-1|-
CASSPIVNTEAFF
TGTGCCAGCTCACCAATAGTGAACACTGAAGCTTTCTTT
>-|TRBV7-2|TRBJ2-7|-
CASSPSPLLVEQYF
TGTGCCAGCAGCCCATCCCCCCTTCTAGTCGAGCAGTACTTC
>-|TRBV19|TRBJ1-5|TRBD1
CASSTSGQGAFGNQPQHF
TGTGCCAGTAGCACCTCGGGACAGGGGGCTTTTGGCAATCAGCCCCAGCATTTT
>many|TRBV20-1|TRBJ1-2|TRBD1
CSARGTGGYGYTF
TGCAGTGCTAGAGGGACAGGGGGCTATGGCTACACCTTC
>many|TRBV2|TRBJ2-1|TRBD1
CASSEAGTAYYNEQFF
TGTGCCAGCAGTGAAGCTGGGACAGCTTACTACAATGAGCAGTTCTTC
>many|TRBV11-2|TRBJ2-2|-
CASSLLSGDTGELFF
TGTGCCAGCAGCTTACTATCAGGGGATACCGGGGAGCTGTTTTTT
>few|TRBV18|TRBJ2-7|TRBD2
CASSPTSGRAYEQYF
TGTGCCAGCTCGCCGACTAGCGGGAGGGCCTACGAGCAGTACTTC
>-|TRBV18|TRBJ2-5|-
CASSPVPETQYF
TGTGCCAGCTCACCCGTCCCAGAGACCCAGTACTTC
>few|TRBV12-3/TRBV12-4|TRBJ2-1|-
CASSVDNEQFF
TGTGCCAGCAGTGTCGACAATGAGCAGTTCTTC
>many|TRBV20-1|TRBJ2-7|-
CSAANLNSYEQYF
TGCAGTGCCGCGAATTTAAATTCCTACGAGCAGTACTTC
>many|TRBV5-1|TRBJ1-6|-
CASSLDRVGSPLHF
TGCGCCAGCAGCTTGGACAGGGTCGGTTCACCCCTCCACTTT
>few|TRBV27|TRBJ2-2|-
CASSPRTGRGGELFF
TGTGCCAGCAGTCCAAGGACAGGGAGGGGCGGGGAGCTGTTTTTT